Listed below are T cell receptor beta chains from one sample, sequenced in a study of blood T cell repertoires in COVID-19. Sequenced by immunoSEQ multiplex PCR; TCRdb stores in-frame clones only, minus some. Here the sample spans roughly 300,000 clones, roughly 93% being singletons. The sequenced sample consisted of PBMCs or T cells enriched from blood (not recorded which). These receptors were obtained from a woman in her thirties or forties with acute COVID-19. CDR3s include the opening cysteine and the closing phenylalanine or tryptophan. The D gene is left open where the match is weak.

TRBJ2-2 TRBV27 TRBD1 CASSSDTGTGNTGELFF
TRBJ2-7 TRBV6-5 . CASSYPGSYEQYF
TRBJ1-1 TRBV6-2/TRBV6-3 TRBD1 CASSSVDRGGTEAFF
TRBJ1-2 TRBV27 . CASRVTGSFNGYTF
TRBJ2-1 TRBV27 TRBD2 CASSLVGLAGGAYNEQFF
TRBJ1-4 TRBV28 . CASTNLVGKLFF
TRBJ2-7 TRBV25-1 TRBD1 CATESRQGMYEQYF
TRBJ2-5 TRBV29-1 . CSVEDRGSARQETQYF
TRBJ2-6 TRBV19 . CASRIAGGANVLTF
TRBJ1-1 TRBV6-5 . CASTRSLRGTEAFF
TRBJ2-5 TRBV25-1 TRBD1 CASSHATGQGRDQYF
TRBJ2-7 TRBV2 . CASSVLAEQYF
TRBJ2-1 TRBV15 . CATSRGRENNEQFF
TRBJ1-1 TRBV18 . CASSPFGADEAFF
TRBJ1-3 TRBV28 . CASSTNRDFSGNTIYF
TRBJ2-3 TRBV28 . CASSRPGVDTQYF
TRBJ1-1 TRBV25-1 . CASSAGGRAGPMNTEAFF
TRBJ2-3 TRBV11-3 TRBD1 CASSLIDRGPTDTQYF
TRBJ1-6 TRBV7-6 TRBD1 CASSPRTGTNSPLHF
TRBJ2-7 TRBV7-8 TRBD2 CASSAGGLAGSSYEQYF
TRBJ2-1 TRBV9 . CASSAARSSYNEQFF
TRBJ1-2 TRBV5-3 TRBD1 CARSLPGTGKYYGYTF
TRBJ2-1 TRBV11-3 . CASSTRDSSGRASYNEQFF
TRBJ2-1 TRBV5-6 TRBD2 CASSPLAGSYNEQFF
TRBJ2-1 TRBV27 . CASGGPGHNEQFF
TRBJ2-1 TRBV24-1 TRBD2 CATSDLWREGQNEQFF
TRBJ1-1 TRBV7-2 . CASSSSLLNTEAFF
TRBJ1-1 TRBV10-3 . CAISKQVSDTEAFF
TRBJ2-3 TRBV3-1/TRBV3-2 TRBD2 CASSSTSGGAGDTQYF
TRBJ1-2 TRBV7-9 . CASSLFGNTGSLGGYTF
TRBJ2-2 TRBV4-1 . CASSQDNRLIAGELFF
TRBJ2-3 TRBV24-1 TRBD1 CATSDRTGAGEGTQYF
TRBJ2-3 TRBV28 . CASSLAGGTDTQYF
TRBJ1-3 TRBV9 TRBD1 CASSPRDRGLVDTIYF
TRBJ1-5 TRBV5-6 . CASSLGQASNQPQHF
TRBJ2-7 TRBV7-2 TRBD2 CASTELAGEQYF
TRBJ1-6 TRBV3-1/TRBV3-2 . CASSQEGGGRPLHF
TRBJ1-4 TRBV2 TRBD1 CASRPGGSGRTNEKLFF
TRBJ2-2 TRBV7-9 TRBD2 CASREGLALNTGELFF
TRBJ1-2 TRBV21-1 . CASSKVRGTGTLNPNPNYGYTF